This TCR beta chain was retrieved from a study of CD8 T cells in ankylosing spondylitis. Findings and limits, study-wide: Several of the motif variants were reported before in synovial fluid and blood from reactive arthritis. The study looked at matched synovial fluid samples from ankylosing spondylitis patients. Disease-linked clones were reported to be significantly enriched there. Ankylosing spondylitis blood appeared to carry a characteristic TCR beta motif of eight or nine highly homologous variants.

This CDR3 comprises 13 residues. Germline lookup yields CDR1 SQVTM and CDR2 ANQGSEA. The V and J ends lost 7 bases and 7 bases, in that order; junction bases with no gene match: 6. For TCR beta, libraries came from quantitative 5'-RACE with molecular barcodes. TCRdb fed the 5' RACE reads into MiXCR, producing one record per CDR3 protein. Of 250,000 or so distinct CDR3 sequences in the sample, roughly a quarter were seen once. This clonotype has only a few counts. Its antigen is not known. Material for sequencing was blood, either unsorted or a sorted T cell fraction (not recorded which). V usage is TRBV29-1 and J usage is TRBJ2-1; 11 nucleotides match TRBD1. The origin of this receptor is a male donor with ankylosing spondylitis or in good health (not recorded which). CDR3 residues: CSARTGGSNEQFF. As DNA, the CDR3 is TGCAGCGCTCGGACAGGGGGCTCGAATGAGCAGTTCTTC.